One T cell receptor (beta chain) is described in this entry. Sequencing was performed with immunoSEQ multiplex PCR; in TCRdb, only in-frame clones are kept and a portion is missing. The profile shows approximately 500,000 clones, around 90% of them singletons. These data come from a study of blood T cell repertoires in COVID-19. This CDR3 has 11 amino acids. Trimming pared 8 bases from V and 3 bases from J, leaving 7 bases between. Germline-derived CDR1 and CDR2 are SNHLY and FYNNEI. This TCR came from a woman aged 45-65 years with COVID-19, enrolled during active disease. The chain joins TRBV2 to TRBJ1-2; D ambiguous. The sample consisted of peripheral blood. The CDR3 DNA sequence: TGTGCCAGCCGCGAGGACTATGGCTACACCTTC. It yields the protein CASREDYGYTF.